This TCR beta chain comes out of a study of spatial heterogeneity in lung cancer. Study as a whole: Alpha-chain detections were consistently fewer than beta-chain detections among the sequences. An average of more than ten raw reads was observed per unique TCR and UMI combination.

As for time point: sample taken at primary tumor resection. The donor group consisted of under 90 patients who had untreated, early-stage non-small cell lung cancer. General study results and limits: The study found that expanded intratumoral alpha and beta TCR counts tracked tumor mutation counts.

From germline, CDR1 is LGHDT and CDR2 YNNKEL (reference sequence). CDR3 length: 17 residues. Deletions cut 1 base from V and 0 bases from J, with 10 bases between. Many counts were recorded for this clonotype. Its antigen is currently unknown. Every molecule of TCR cDNA had its own unique molecular identifier. TCRdb re-analysed the 5' RACE reads in MiXCR, keeping a single row per CDR3 protein. The table has about 27,000 distinct CDR3 sequences, around 6.9% seen once; the top ten hold more than 20%. Sequences were derived from lung tumor tissue, sampled at surgery. The gene calls are TRBV3-1 and TRBJ2-6, with D unclear. This receptor was obtained from a male donor with early-stage non-small cell lung cancer. The chain's CDR3 is CASSQGFGLSGANVLTF. The CDR3 coding sequence is TGTGCCAGCAGCCAAGGATTTGGCCTCTCTGGGGCCAACGTCCTGACTTTC.